The TCR beta chain under discussion was sequenced for a study of cytomegalovirus exposure and HLA in healthy donors. Though nominally healthy at sampling, donors likely had unrecorded immune exposures. Germline loops: CDR1 KGHSH, CDR2 LQKENI. J lost 3 bases, V lost 3 bases, and 11 bases had no gene match. The length of the CDR3 is 16 residues. Amplification used 60 Vbeta primers and 13 Jbeta primers. Libraries were prepared by immunoSEQ multiplex PCR; TCRdb keeps only in-frame clonotypes and omits some of them. Here the sample spans 180,000 or so clones, 70% to 90% being singletons. The gene calls are TRBV18 and TRBJ2-7, with 7 positions matching TRBD1. The source is a man between 18 and 29 years old in good health and CMV-seropositive. The specimen sequenced was PBMCs. CDR3 region: CASSPQTGQSVYEQYF. CDR3 sequence (DNA): TGTGCCAGCTCACCGCAGACGGGACAGAGCGTCTACGAGCAGTACTTC.